This is a list of T cell receptor beta chains from one sample in a study of cytomegalovirus exposure and HLA in healthy donors. Using immunoSEQ multiplex PCR, the repertoire was profiled, and TCRdb retains in-frame clones only, with some absent. Altogether some 120,000 clones are present, about 80% being singletons, with the ten largest covering roughly 9.3%. The specimen was PBMCs. The receptors derive from a woman in her fifties or sixties in good health and CMV-seropositive. CDR3s include the opening cysteine and the closing phenylalanine or tryptophan. A D gene is named only where the DNA matches it firmly. A clone size is listed for some rows: how often the clone was seen (once, few, many), or a class if it is expanded.

D gene: .; clone size: .; V gene: TRBV19; J gene: TRBJ1-5; CDR3 protein: CASSDTNNQPQHF; CDR3 DNA: TGTGCCAGTAGTGACACCAATAATCAGCCCCAGCATTTT
D gene: TRBD1; clone size: .; V gene: TRBV7-8; J gene: TRBJ1-1; CDR3 protein: CASSFRTGWVTEAFF; CDR3 DNA: TGTGCCAGCAGCTTTCGGACAGGGTGGGTCACTGAAGCTTTCTTT
D gene: TRBD2; clone size: .; V gene: TRBV28; J gene: TRBJ2-1; CDR3 protein: CASSSGLATQQFF; CDR3 DNA: TGTGCCAGCAGTTCGGGACTAGCGACTCAGCAGTTCTTC
D gene: TRBD1; clone size: few; V gene: TRBV4-2; J gene: TRBJ2-7; CDR3 protein: CASRREDRGDYEQYF; CDR3 DNA: TGTGCCAGCAGAAGGGAGGACAGGGGAGACTACGAGCAGTACTTC
D gene: TRBD2; clone size: .; V gene: TRBV27; J gene: TRBJ2-4; CDR3 protein: CASRGWRDDPAGGAKNIQYF; CDR3 DNA: TGTGCCAGCAGAGGGTGGCGAGACGATCCAGCGGGAGGGGCCAAAAACATTCAGTACTTC
D gene: TRBD2; clone size: .; V gene: TRBV10-3; J gene: TRBJ2-7; CDR3 protein: CAISESAGGLAGVHYGQYF; CDR3 DNA: TGTGCCATCAGTGAGTCCGCGGGGGGACTAGCGGGAGTCCACTACGGGCAGTACTTC
D gene: TRBD1; clone size: .; V gene: TRBV7-2; J gene: TRBJ1-3; CDR3 protein: CASSLVSGQGLSGNTIYF; CDR3 DNA: TGTGCCAGCAGCTTAGTCTCGGGACAGGGCCTCTCTGGAAACACCATATATTTT
D gene: TRBD2; clone size: .; V gene: TRBV6-4; J gene: TRBJ2-7; CDR3 protein: CASSPGTSGDLIYISYEQYF; CDR3 DNA: TGTGCCAGCAGTCCTGGGACTAGCGGGGACTTAATCTACATCTCCTACGAGCAGTACTTC
D gene: TRBD2; clone size: once; V gene: TRBV29-1; J gene: TRBJ2-1; CDR3 protein: CSVEVLGGRLGEQFF; CDR3 DNA: TGCAGCGTTGAAGTTCTTGGCGGGAGGCTCGGTGAGCAGTTCTTC
D gene: TRBD2; clone size: .; V gene: TRBV29-1; J gene: TRBJ2-2; CDR3 protein: CSVDRGGYTGELFF; CDR3 DNA: TGCAGCGTTGATCGCGGGGGGTATACCGGGGAGCTGTTTTTT
D gene: TRBD1; clone size: .; V gene: TRBV18; J gene: TRBJ1-1; CDR3 protein: CASSPVTGLEAFF; CDR3 DNA: TGTGCCAGCTCACCCGTGACAGGGCTTGAAGCTTTCTTT
D gene: TRBD2; clone size: .; V gene: TRBV4-3; J gene: TRBJ2-1; CDR3 protein: CASSQDTGGNSYNEQFF; CDR3 DNA: TGCGCCAGCAGCCAAGATACCGGGGGGAACTCCTACAATGAGCAGTTCTTC
D gene: TRBD2; clone size: .; V gene: TRBV9; J gene: TRBJ2-5; CDR3 protein: CASSPREPQETQYF; CDR3 DNA: TGTGCCAGCAGCCCGCGGGAGCCCCAAGAGACCCAGTACTTC
D gene: TRBD1; clone size: .; V gene: TRBV9; J gene: TRBJ2-5; CDR3 protein: CASSLSGTGSETQYF; CDR3 DNA: TGTGCCAGCAGCTTATCCGGGACAGGGTCGGAGACCCAGTACTTC
D gene: TRBD2; clone size: .; V gene: TRBV5-1; J gene: TRBJ2-1; CDR3 protein: CASSLTSVNEQFF; CDR3 DNA: TGCGCCAGCAGCCTCACTAGCGTCAATGAGCAGTTCTTC
D gene: TRBD2; clone size: few; V gene: TRBV7-8; J gene: TRBJ2-7; CDR3 protein: CASSVGTSGRWAGDEQYF; CDR3 DNA: TGTGCCAGCAGCGTCGGGACTAGCGGGAGGTGGGCCGGGGACGAGCAGTACTTC
D gene: .; clone size: .; V gene: TRBV5-6; J gene: TRBJ1-2; CDR3 protein: CASSLSQGGGYTF; CDR3 DNA: TGTGCCAGCAGCTTGAGCCAGGGAGGCGGCTACACCTTC
D gene: TRBD2; clone size: once; V gene: TRBV7-2; J gene: TRBJ2-1; CDR3 protein: CASSRLAGGPNNEQFF; CDR3 DNA: TGTGCCAGCAGCAGACTAGCGGGAGGGCCCAACAATGAGCAGTTCTTC
D gene: TRBD1; clone size: .; V gene: TRBV7-3; J gene: TRBJ1-1; CDR3 protein: CASSSQGGDTEAFF; CDR3 DNA: TGTGCCAGCAGCTCACAGGGGGGGGACACTGAAGCTTTCTTT
D gene: TRBD1; clone size: .; V gene: TRBV11-2; J gene: TRBJ1-2; CDR3 protein: CASSLDRGYGYTF; CDR3 DNA: TGTGCCAGCAGCCTGGACAGGGGCTATGGCTACACCTTC
D gene: TRBD1; clone size: .; V gene: TRBV29-1; J gene: TRBJ1-4; CDR3 protein: CSAGDTGGPGNEKLFF; CDR3 DNA: TGCAGCGCCGGGGATACAGGGGGCCCTGGTAATGAAAAACTGTTTTTT
D gene: TRBD2; clone size: .; V gene: TRBV5-4; J gene: TRBJ2-3; CDR3 protein: CASSPSGSTDTQYF; CDR3 DNA: TGTGCCAGCAGCCCTAGCGGGAGCACAGATACGCAGTATTTT
D gene: .; clone size: .; V gene: TRBV29-1; J gene: TRBJ1-1; CDR3 protein: CSVETTAMNTEAFF; CDR3 DNA: TGCAGCGTTGAAACGACAGCCATGAACACTGAAGCTTTCTTT
D gene: TRBD2; clone size: .; V gene: TRBV6-5; J gene: TRBJ2-1; CDR3 protein: CASSQPGTSFQFF; CDR3 DNA: TGTGCCAGCAGTCAACCAGGGACTAGCTTCCAGTTCTTC
D gene: .; clone size: few; V gene: TRBV12-1; J gene: TRBJ1-5; CDR3 protein: CASSPGGNQPQHF; CDR3 DNA: TGTGCCAGCAGTCCAGGAGGGAATCAGCCCCAGCATTTT
D gene: TRBD1; clone size: once; V gene: TRBV7-9; J gene: TRBJ1-1; CDR3 protein: CASSLGGAGGGTEAFF; CDR3 DNA: TGTGCCAGCAGCTTAGGTGGGGCAGGGGGTGGCACTGAAGCTTTCTTT
D gene: .; clone size: .; V gene: TRBV7-9; J gene: TRBJ1-5; CDR3 protein: CASSLELQPQHF; CDR3 DNA: TGTGCCAGCAGCTTAGAGCTGCAGCCCCAGCATTTT
D gene: .; clone size: .; V gene: TRBV6-5; J gene: TRBJ2-1; CDR3 protein: CASSYSLGDEQFF; CDR3 DNA: TGTGCCAGCAGTTACTCGTTAGGGGATGAGCAGTTCTTC
D gene: TRBD2; clone size: .; V gene: TRBV4-3; J gene: TRBJ2-2; CDR3 protein: CASSHGLAGDKTGELFF; CDR3 DNA: TGCGCCAGCAGCCACGGACTAGCGGGAGATAAAACCGGGGAGCTGTTTTTT
D gene: .; clone size: .; V gene: TRBV27; J gene: TRBJ2-7; CDR3 protein: CASSPLQGFYEQYF; CDR3 DNA: TGTGCCAGCAGTCCACTACAGGGCTTCTACGAGCAGTACTTC
D gene: TRBD1; clone size: .; V gene: TRBV28; J gene: TRBJ2-2; CDR3 protein: CASSITGVVAGELFF; CDR3 DNA: TGTGCCAGCAGTATCACAGGGGTAGTTGCCGGGGAGCTGTTTTTT
D gene: .; clone size: .; V gene: TRBV28; J gene: TRBJ1-4; CDR3 protein: CASSRVSVGGEKLFF; CDR3 DNA: TGTGCCAGCAGCAGGGTGTCGGTAGGTGGTGAAAAACTGTTTTTT
D gene: TRBD2; clone size: .; V gene: TRBV7-2; J gene: TRBJ2-5; CDR3 protein: CASSLSGGPSIKTQYF; CDR3 DNA: TGTGCCAGCAGCTTATCGGGGGGGCCGTCGATAAAGACCCAGTACTTC
D gene: TRBD1; clone size: .; V gene: TRBV19; J gene: TRBJ2-1; CDR3 protein: CASSIDPSSTGVPYNEQFF; CDR3 DNA: TGTGCCAGTAGTATAGATCCGAGTTCGACAGGGGTCCCCTACAATGAGCAGTTCTTC
D gene: .; clone size: .; V gene: TRBV27; J gene: TRBJ1-2; CDR3 protein: CASRSSGASYGYTF; CDR3 DNA: TGTGCCAGCAGAAGTTCAGGGGCGAGCTATGGCTACACCTTC
D gene: TRBD2; clone size: .; V gene: TRBV5-6; J gene: TRBJ2-5; CDR3 protein: CASSLVASGEETQYF; CDR3 DNA: TGTGCCAGCAGCTTGGTGGCTAGCGGGGAAGAGACCCAGTACTTC
D gene: TRBD1; clone size: .; V gene: TRBV5-5; J gene: TRBJ1-2; CDR3 protein: CASTRAGGYGYTF; CDR3 DNA: TGTGCCAGCACGAGGGCAGGGGGCTATGGCTACACCTTC
D gene: .; clone size: .; V gene: TRBV27; J gene: TRBJ1-4; CDR3 protein: CASSFRSGEKLFF; CDR3 DNA: TGTGCCAGCAGTTTCAGGTCTGGAGAAAAACTGTTTTTT
D gene: TRBD1; clone size: once; V gene: TRBV27; J gene: TRBJ2-5; CDR3 protein: CASRLGGRETQYF; CDR3 DNA: TGTGCCAGCCGCCTAGGGGGCCGCGAGACCCAGTACTTC
D gene: .; clone size: few; V gene: TRBV11-3; J gene: TRBJ1-2; CDR3 protein: CASSQTQGYGYTF; CDR3 DNA: TGTGCCAGCAGCCAAACGCAGGGCTATGGCTACACCTTC
D gene: TRBD2; clone size: once; V gene: TRBV6-6; J gene: TRBJ2-5; CDR3 protein: CAAGLAGETQYF; CDR3 DNA: TGTGCCGCGGGGCTAGCGGGGGAGACCCAGTACTTC
D gene: TRBD1; clone size: .; V gene: TRBV28; J gene: TRBJ1-2; CDR3 protein: CASRPGQNVYGYTF; CDR3 DNA: TGTGCCAGCAGACCGGGACAGAACGTCTATGGCTACACCTTC
D gene: .; clone size: once; V gene: TRBV5-4; J gene: TRBJ2-5; CDR3 protein: CASSFPGHPQETQYF; CDR3 DNA: TGTGCCAGCAGCTTCCCGGGACACCCACAAGAGACCCAGTACTTC
D gene: TRBD2; clone size: few; V gene: TRBV19; J gene: TRBJ2-7; CDR3 protein: CASSTSSGRSYEQYF; CDR3 DNA: TGTGCCAGCTCGACGAGTAGCGGGAGGTCCTACGAGCAGTACTTC
D gene: .; clone size: once; V gene: TRBV30; J gene: TRBJ2-5; CDR3 protein: CAWSVGVREDLRETQYF; CDR3 DNA: TGTGCCTGGAGTGTAGGGGTACGAGAGGATCTTAGGGAGACCCAGTACTTC
D gene: TRBD2; clone size: .; V gene: TRBV7-2; J gene: TRBJ2-7; CDR3 protein: CASSITSGYEQYF; CDR3 DNA: TGTGCCAGCAGCATCACTAGCGGCTACGAGCAGTACTTC
D gene: .; clone size: .; V gene: TRBV4-1; J gene: TRBJ1-3; CDR3 protein: CASSQEGRTGSGNTIYF; CDR3 DNA: TGCGCCAGCAGCCAAGAGGGAAGAACGGGGTCTGGAAACACCATATATTTT
D gene: .; clone size: .; V gene: TRBV5-1; J gene: TRBJ1-1; CDR3 protein: CASSRDSTNAEAFF; CDR3 DNA: TGCGCCAGCAGTCGGGACTCCACGAATGCTGAAGCTTTCTTT
D gene: .; clone size: .; V gene: TRBV6-5; J gene: TRBJ2-1; CDR3 protein: CASSARGEQFF; CDR3 DNA: TGTGCCAGCAGTGCCCGGGGTGAGCAGTTCTTC
D gene: TRBD1; clone size: few; V gene: TRBV12-5; J gene: TRBJ1-5; CDR3 protein: CASGPTGIGRQPQHF; CDR3 DNA: TGTGCTAGTGGGCCGACAGGGATCGGGCGTCAGCCCCAGCATTTT
D gene: TRBD1; clone size: .; V gene: TRBV7-9; J gene: TRBJ1-5; CDR3 protein: CASSLGTGQGGYQPQHF; CDR3 DNA: TGTGCCAGCAGCTTAGGAACGGGACAGGGAGGCTATCAGCCCCAGCATTTT
D gene: .; clone size: .; V gene: TRBV2; J gene: TRBJ2-3; CDR3 protein: CASSESLPTDTQYF; CDR3 DNA: TGTGCCAGCAGTGAATCACTTCCCACAGATACGCAGTATTTT
D gene: TRBD2; clone size: .; V gene: TRBV6-6; J gene: TRBJ2-1; CDR3 protein: CASSFGGGYEQFF; CDR3 DNA: TGTGCCAGCAGTTTCGGGGGGGGCTATGAGCAGTTCTTC
D gene: .; clone size: .; V gene: TRBV30; J gene: TRBJ2-1; CDR3 protein: CAWKGMTDHYNEQFF; CDR3 DNA: TGTGCCTGGAAGGGAATGACAGATCACTACAATGAGCAGTTCTTC
D gene: TRBD1; clone size: once; V gene: TRBV7-8; J gene: TRBJ1-2; CDR3 protein: CASSPTLGQATQYGYTF; CDR3 DNA: TGTGCCAGCAGCCCAACCCTCGGACAGGCCACACAATATGGCTACACCTTC
D gene: .; clone size: .; V gene: TRBV6-5; J gene: TRBJ1-2; CDR3 protein: CASSYNRADYGYTF; CDR3 DNA: TGTGCCAGCAGTTACAACAGGGCCGACTATGGCTACACCTTC
D gene: TRBD1; clone size: .; V gene: TRBV2; J gene: TRBJ1-1; CDR3 protein: CASDRENTEAFF; CDR3 DNA: TGTGCCAGCGACAGGGAGAACACTGAAGCTTTCTTT